This T cell receptor beta chain was sequenced during a study of CD8 T cells in Susac syndrome. Germline CDR1 LGHNT, CDR2 FRNRAP. V trimming: 0 bases; J trimming: 6 bases; junction bases outside the gene matches: 8. The CDR3 totals 16 residues. With random hexamers, reverse transcription was performed on roughly 0.5 to 1 ug of RNA. Amplification of TCR beta CDR3 was carried out by immunoSEQ multiplex PCR, which covered 54 Vbeta and 13 Jbeta segments. TCRdb called the immunoSEQ multiplex PCR reads again in MiXCR, with one record for every CDR3 protein. The sample holds approximately 190,000 distinct CDR3 sequences, roughly 96% seen once.

The clonotype was recovered from a human donor with multiple sclerosis. The chain couples TRBV12-5 to TRBJ2-1, with 7 bases matching TRBD2. Sequenced: CD4+ T cells from PBMCs. CDR3 sequence reads: CASGLVSAGTRNEQFF. The CDR3 nucleotides read TGTGCTAGTGGTTTGGTCTCAGCGGGAACGCGCAATGAGCAGTTCTTC.